The TCR beta chain under discussion was sequenced for a study of blood T cell repertoires in COVID-19. Study-wide context: Nucleic acid was either cDNA or gDNA, and it came from T cells, B-cell-depleted T cells, or PBMCs.

The CDR3 runs to 13 residues. Trimming stripped 6 bases from V and 4 bases from J, with 11 bases between. Germline V lookup: CDR1 MNHEY, CDR2 SMNVEV (reference sequence). Sequencing used immunoSEQ multiplex PCR; TCRdb keeps in-frame clones, though not all of them. The sample lists 100,000 to 150,000 clones, around 89% seen once, with about 17% in the top ten. The specimen was peripheral blood. The J gene is TRBJ2-3, the V gene TRBV27; TRBD1 is a possible D gene (6 bases). The receptor's source is a man in his fifties with active or convalescent COVID-19. CDR3 sequence: CASRRPGADTQYF. The CDR3, as DNA: TGTGCCAGCAGACGCCCAGGGGCAGATACGCAGTATTTT.